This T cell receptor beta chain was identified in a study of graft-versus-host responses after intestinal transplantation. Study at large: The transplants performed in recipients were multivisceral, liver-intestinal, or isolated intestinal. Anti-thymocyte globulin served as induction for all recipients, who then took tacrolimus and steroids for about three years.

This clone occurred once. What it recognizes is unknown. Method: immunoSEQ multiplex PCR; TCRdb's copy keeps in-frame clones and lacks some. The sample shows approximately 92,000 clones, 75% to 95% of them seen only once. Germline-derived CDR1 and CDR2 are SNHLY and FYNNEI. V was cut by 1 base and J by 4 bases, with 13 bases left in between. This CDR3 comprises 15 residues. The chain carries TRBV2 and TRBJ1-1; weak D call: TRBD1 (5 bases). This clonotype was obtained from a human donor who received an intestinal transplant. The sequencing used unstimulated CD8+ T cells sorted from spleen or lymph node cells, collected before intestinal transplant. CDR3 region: CASSEGTGAGTEAFF. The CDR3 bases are TGTGCCAGCAGTGAAGGTACTGGGGCTGGCACTGAAGCTTTCTTT.